This TCR beta chain appears in the sequencing data of a study of cytomegalovirus exposure and HLA in healthy donors. Points from the study as a whole: In terms of immune exposure information, only CMV serostatus was available.

The primer mix had 60 Vbeta and 13 Jbeta primers. Repertoires were generated with immunoSEQ multiplex PCR, while TCRdb's copy carries only in-frame clones and drops some. The table has 150,000 or so clones, just under 75% seen once. Germline V gene lookup returns CDR1 LGHNA and CDR2 YSLEER. This CDR3 contains 15 residues. V lost 0 bases and J lost 5, with 13 bases in between. Points on this clone: Its antigen is not identified.

The sample consisted of PBMCs. This sequence originates from a woman between 18 and 29 years old in good health and CMV-seronegative. This chain connects TRBV4-3 to TRBJ1-2; D perhaps matches TRBD1 (6 bases). For the CDR3, the DNA is TGCGCCAGCAGCCAAGAGCAGGGGCCTCAATATGGCTACACCTTC. It yields the protein CASSQEQGPQYGYTF.